This T cell receptor beta chain originates from a study of T cells in Graves' hyperthyroidism and ophthalmopathy. TCR beta CDR3 sequences were amplified from RNA transcripts. A set of HTBI primers served as the primers for a first-round RT-PCR of the TCR CDR3. TCRdb called the multiplex PCR reads again in MiXCR, with one record for every CDR3 protein. The profile shows 350,000 to 400,000 distinct CDR3 sequences, 19% of them singletons. In its sample, this clonotype was seen once. One junction end disagrees with the germline gene, perhaps due to a read error. The germline V gene has CDR1 SGHKS and CDR2 YYEKEE (reference sequence). The CDR3 is 13 residues long.

The chain combines TRBV5-5 with TRBJ2-7; TRBD1 might be the D (6 bases). The sequenced sample consisted of blood. The receptor's source is a woman under 30 with Graves' hyperthyroidism. The chain's CDR3 is CASSSRGSYEQDF. The CDR3 bases are TGTGCCAGCAGCAGCAGGGGTTCCTACGAGCAGGACTTC.